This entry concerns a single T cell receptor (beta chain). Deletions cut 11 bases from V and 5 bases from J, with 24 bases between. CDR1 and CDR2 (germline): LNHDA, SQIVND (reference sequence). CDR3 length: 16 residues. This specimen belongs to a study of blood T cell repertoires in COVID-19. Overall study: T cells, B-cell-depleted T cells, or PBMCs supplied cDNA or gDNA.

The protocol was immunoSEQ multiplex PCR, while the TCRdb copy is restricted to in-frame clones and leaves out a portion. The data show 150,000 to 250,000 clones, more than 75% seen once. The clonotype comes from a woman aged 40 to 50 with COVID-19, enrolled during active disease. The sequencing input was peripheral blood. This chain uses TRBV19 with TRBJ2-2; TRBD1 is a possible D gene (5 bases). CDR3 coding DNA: TGTGCCTCCAGACTGGTTGGGGCCCCTGGGACCGGGGAGCTGTTTTTT. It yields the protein CASRLVGAPGTGELFF.